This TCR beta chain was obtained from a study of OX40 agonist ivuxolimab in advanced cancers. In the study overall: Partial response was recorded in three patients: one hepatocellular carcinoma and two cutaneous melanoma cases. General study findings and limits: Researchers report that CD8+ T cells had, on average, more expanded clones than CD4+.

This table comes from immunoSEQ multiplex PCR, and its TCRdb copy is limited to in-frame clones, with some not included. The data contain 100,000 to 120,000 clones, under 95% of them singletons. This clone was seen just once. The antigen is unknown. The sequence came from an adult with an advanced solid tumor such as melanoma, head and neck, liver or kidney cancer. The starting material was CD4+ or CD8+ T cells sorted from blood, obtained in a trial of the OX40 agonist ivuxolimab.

The CDR3 loop reads CASSGRGDPYNEQFF. CDR3 DNA: TGTGCCAGTAGCGGCCGGGGGGACCCCTACAATGAGCAGTTCTTC. The chain has TRBV19 and TRBJ2-1; TRBD2 agrees at 7 bases. V was clipped by 6 bases and J by 2 bases; unmatched bases: 7. CDR3 length: 15 residues. The germline CDR1 and CDR2 sequences are LNHDA and SQIVND (reference sequence). Using reference TRBV19 and TRBJ2-1 for the parts outside the CDR3, the full variable domain is DGGITQSPKYLFRKEGQNVTLSCEQNLNHDAMYWYRQDPGQGLRLIYYSQIVNDFQKGDIAEGYSVSREKKESFPLTVTSAQKNPTAFYLCASSGRGDPYNEQFFGPGTRLTVL.